The rows below give T cell receptor beta chains drawn from one sample of a study of T-cell reconstitution after alpha-beta-depleted transplantation in children. TCRdb ran MiXCR on the PCR reads and lists one entry per CDR3 protein. The repertoire holds some 520,000 distinct CDR3 sequences, with less than 35% as singletons. The input for sequencing was PBMCs from the stem cell graft donor, taken from the stem cell graft. The receptors derive from a human donor who donated a stem cell graft to a child with aplastic anemia. The conserved cysteine and the conserved F or W are not part of the CDR3 here. The order of the fields is V gene, J gene, CDR3 protein.

v_call: TRBV20-1; j_call: TRBJ1-1; cdr3_aa: SARRPGTRTEAF
v_call: TRBV11-2; j_call: TRBJ2-1; cdr3_aa: ASSLQGFGRAYNEQF
v_call: TRBV28; j_call: TRBJ1-1; cdr3_aa: ASSTGQFEAF
v_call: TRBV29-1; j_call: TRBJ2-3; cdr3_aa: SVEMASGVYTDTQY
v_call: TRBV4-3; j_call: TRBJ1-2; cdr3_aa: ASSPEGQPIYGYT
v_call: TRBV2; j_call: TRBJ2-1; cdr3_aa: ASRNGRSEQF
v_call: TRBV18; j_call: TRBJ2-7; cdr3_aa: ATAGNYYEQY
v_call: TRBV10-3; j_call: TRBJ2-1; cdr3_aa: AISVGAGADNEQF
v_call: TRBV4-2; j_call: TRBJ2-6; cdr3_aa: ASSPGLLGANVLT
v_call: TRBV6-5; j_call: TRBJ2-3; cdr3_aa: ASSYLASGSADTQY
v_call: TRBV6-1; j_call: TRBJ2-3; cdr3_aa: ASSEGGQGADTQY
v_call: TRBV18; j_call: TRBJ1-2; cdr3_aa: ASSPNLGGQGDGYT
v_call: TRBV5-4; j_call: TRBJ2-3; cdr3_aa: ASSWPTGGTDTQY
v_call: TRBV18; j_call: TRBJ2-7; cdr3_aa: ASSPNPLGYSYEQY
v_call: TRBV6-5; j_call: TRBJ2-3; cdr3_aa: ASSYFKTGRLTDTQY
v_call: TRBV6-1; j_call: TRBJ1-1; cdr3_aa: ASSERVRGEAF
v_call: TRBV30; j_call: TRBJ2-1; cdr3_aa: AGSGTSYNEQF
v_call: TRBV9; j_call: TRBJ2-3; cdr3_aa: ASSLQGAGTDTQY
v_call: TRBV20-1; j_call: TRBJ2-1; cdr3_aa: SAISGPSRNEQF